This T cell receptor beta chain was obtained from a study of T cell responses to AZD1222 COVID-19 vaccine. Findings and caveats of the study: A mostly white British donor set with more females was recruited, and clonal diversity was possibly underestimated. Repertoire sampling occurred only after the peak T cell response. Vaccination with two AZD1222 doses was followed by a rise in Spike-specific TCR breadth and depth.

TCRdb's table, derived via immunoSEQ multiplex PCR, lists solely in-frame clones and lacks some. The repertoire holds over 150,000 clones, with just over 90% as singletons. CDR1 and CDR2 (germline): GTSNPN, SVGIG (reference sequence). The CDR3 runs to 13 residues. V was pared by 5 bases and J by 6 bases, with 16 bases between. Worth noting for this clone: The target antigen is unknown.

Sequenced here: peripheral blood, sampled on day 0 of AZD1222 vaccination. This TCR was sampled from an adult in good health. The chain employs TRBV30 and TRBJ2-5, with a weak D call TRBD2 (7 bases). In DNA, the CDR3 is TGTGCCTGGGGGGGCGGGGGAAGGCAGACCCAGTACTTC. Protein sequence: CAWGGGGRQTQYF.